This TCR beta chain was observed in a study of blood T cell repertoires in COVID-19. Background on the study: T cells, B-cell-depleted T cells, or PBMCs supplied cDNA or gDNA.

Germline CDR1 SEHNR, CDR2 FQNEAQ (reference sequence). This CDR3 comprises 15 residues. V gave up 5 bases and J gave up 4 bases; unmatched junction bases: 8. Individuals aged roughly 18 to 95 years were recruited from around 22 US areas. Cohort assignment relied on participant-reported clinical history. Methods used by the authors: Estimation of nucleated cell counts relied on the amplification of reference gene primers. Repertoires were generated with immunoSEQ multiplex PCR, while TCRdb's copy carries only in-frame clones and drops some. V, J and clone size derive from that table, while D and trimming were established from the DNA sequence. The table shows a few hundred thousand clones, with roughly 90% occurring only once.

This TCR derives from a man younger than 30 with acute COVID-19. The sequenced sample consisted of PBMCs or T cells enriched from blood (not recorded which). V is TRBV7-9 and J is TRBJ2-4, with TRBD1 matching 7 bases. The CDR3 DNA follows: TGTGCCAGCAGCACCGGACAGGACCTTAAAAACATTCAGTACTTC. Protein sequence: CASSTGQDLKNIQYF.